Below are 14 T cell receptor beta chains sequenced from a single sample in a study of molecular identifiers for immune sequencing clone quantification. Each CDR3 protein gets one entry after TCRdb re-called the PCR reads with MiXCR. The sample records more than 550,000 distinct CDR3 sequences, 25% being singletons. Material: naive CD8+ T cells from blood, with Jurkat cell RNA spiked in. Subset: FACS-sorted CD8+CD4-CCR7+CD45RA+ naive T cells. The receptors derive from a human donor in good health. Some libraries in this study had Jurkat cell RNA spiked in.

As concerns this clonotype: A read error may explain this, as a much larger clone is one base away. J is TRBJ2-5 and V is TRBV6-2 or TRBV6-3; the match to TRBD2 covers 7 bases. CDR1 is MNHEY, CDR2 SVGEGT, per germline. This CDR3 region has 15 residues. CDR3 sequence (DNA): TGTGCCAGCAGCCCTACAGCGGGGCAACAAGGGACCCAGTACTTC. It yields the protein CASSPTAGQQGTQYF.

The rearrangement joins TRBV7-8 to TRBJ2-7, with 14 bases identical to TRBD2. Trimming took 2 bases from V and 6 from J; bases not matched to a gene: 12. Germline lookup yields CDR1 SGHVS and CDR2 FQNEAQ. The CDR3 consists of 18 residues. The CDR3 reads CASSLSGTSGGFLLEQYF. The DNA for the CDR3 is TGTGCCAGCAGCTTATCGGGGACTAGCGGGGGTTTCCTGCTCGAGCAGTACTTC.

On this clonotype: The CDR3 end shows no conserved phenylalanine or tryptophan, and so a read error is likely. DNA for the CDR3: TGTGCCAGCTCACCACCAGCCGGGGCTGTGAGGAACGAGCAGTACCTC. Amino acids: CASSPPAGAVRNEQYL. V and J are TRBV18 and TRBJ2-7, with D perhaps matching TRBD1 or TRBD2 (5 bases each). The CDR3 spans 16 residues. CDR1 and CDR2 (germline): KGHSH, LQKENI. V lost 0 bases and J lost 5, with 17 bases in between.

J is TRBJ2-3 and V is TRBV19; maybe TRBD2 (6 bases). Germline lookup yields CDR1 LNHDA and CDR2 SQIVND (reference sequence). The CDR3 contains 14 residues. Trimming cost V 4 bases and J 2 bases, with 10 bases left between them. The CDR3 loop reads CASSTGLITDTQYF. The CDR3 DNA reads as TGTGCCAGTAGTACGGGACTGATCACAGATACGCAGTATTTT.

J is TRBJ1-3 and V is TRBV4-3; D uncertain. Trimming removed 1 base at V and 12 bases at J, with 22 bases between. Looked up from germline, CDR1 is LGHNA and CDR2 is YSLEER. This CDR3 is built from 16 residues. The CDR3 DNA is TGCGCCAGCAGCCAAGCCCACAGCATCCTGAGAGGCAACATATATTTT. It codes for CASSQAHSILRGNIYF.

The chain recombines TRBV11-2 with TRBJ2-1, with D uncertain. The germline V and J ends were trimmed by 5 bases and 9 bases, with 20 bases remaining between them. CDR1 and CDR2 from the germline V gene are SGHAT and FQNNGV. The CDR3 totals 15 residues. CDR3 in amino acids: CASSQRPGKDGEQFF. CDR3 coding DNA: TGTGCCAGCAGCCAAAGGCCAGGCAAAGACGGTGAGCAGTTCTTC.

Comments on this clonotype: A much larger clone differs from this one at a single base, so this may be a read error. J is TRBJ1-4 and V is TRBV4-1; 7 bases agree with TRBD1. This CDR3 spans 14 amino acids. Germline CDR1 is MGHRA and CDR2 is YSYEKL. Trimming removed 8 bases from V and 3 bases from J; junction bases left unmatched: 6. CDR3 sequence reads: CASRPGQSNEKLFF. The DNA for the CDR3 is TGCGCCAGCCGCCCGGGACAGTCTAATGAAAAACTGTTTTTT.

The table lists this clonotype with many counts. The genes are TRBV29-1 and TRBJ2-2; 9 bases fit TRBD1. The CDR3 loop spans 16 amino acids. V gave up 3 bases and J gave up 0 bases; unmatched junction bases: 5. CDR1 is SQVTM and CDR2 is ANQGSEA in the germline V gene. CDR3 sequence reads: CSVEGTGITNTGELFF. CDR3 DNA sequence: TGCAGCGTTGAGGGGACAGGGATCACGAACACCGGGGAGCTGTTTTTT.

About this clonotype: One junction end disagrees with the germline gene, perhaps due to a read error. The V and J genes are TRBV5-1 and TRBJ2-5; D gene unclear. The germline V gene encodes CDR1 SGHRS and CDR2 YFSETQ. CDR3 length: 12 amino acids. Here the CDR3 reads CASGLAGETQYF. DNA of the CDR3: TGCGCCAGCGGCTTGGCTGGGGAGACCCAGTACTTC. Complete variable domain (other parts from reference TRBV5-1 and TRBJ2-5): KAGVTQTPRYLIKTRGQQVTLSCSPISGHRSVSWYQQTPGQGLQFLFEYFSETQRNKGNFPGRFSGRQFSNSRSEMNVSTLELGDSALYLCASGLAGETQYFGPGTRLLVL.

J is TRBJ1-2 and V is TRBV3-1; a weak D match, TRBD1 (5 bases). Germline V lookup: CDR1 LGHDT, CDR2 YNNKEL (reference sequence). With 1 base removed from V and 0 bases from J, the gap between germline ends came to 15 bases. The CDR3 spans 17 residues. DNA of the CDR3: TGTGCCAGCAGCCAAGTTAAGGGGCGGACCTCTAACTATGGCTACACCTTC. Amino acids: CASSQVKGRTSNYGYTF.

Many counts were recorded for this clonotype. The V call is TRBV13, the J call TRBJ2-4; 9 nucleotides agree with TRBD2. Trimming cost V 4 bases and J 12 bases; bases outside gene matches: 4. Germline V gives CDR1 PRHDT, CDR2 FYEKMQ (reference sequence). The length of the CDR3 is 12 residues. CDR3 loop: CASSSSGATQYF. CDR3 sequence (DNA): TGTGCCAGCAGCTCTAGCGGGGCCACTCAGTACTTC.

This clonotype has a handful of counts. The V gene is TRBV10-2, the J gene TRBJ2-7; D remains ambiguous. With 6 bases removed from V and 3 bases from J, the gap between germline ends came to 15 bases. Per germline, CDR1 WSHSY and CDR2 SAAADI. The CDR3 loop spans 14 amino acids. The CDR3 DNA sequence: TGCGCCAGCAGCACGATCCTCCGCTACTACGAGCAGTACTTC. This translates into CASSTILRYYEQYF.

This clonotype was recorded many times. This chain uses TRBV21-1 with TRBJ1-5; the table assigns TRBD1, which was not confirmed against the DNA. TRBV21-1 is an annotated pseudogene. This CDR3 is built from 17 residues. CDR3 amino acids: CASSKGQTSGRGQPQHF. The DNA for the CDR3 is TGTGCCAGCAGCAAAGGACAGACGTCAGGGCGTGGGCAGCCCCAGCATTTT.

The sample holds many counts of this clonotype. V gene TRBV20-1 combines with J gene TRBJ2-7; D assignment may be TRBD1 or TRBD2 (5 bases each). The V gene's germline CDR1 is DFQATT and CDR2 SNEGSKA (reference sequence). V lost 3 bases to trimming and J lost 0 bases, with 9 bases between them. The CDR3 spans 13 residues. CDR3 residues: CSASGADSYEQYF. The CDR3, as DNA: TGCAGTGCTAGCGGGGCTGACTCCTACGAGCAGTACTTC.